This section outlines one T cell receptor (beta chain) sequence together with its context. Its antigen is still unknown. The data were obtained in a study of cytomegalovirus exposure and HLA in healthy donors. Study observations and caveats: Cytomegalovirus status was reportedly diagnosed by the classifier with high sensitivity and specificity. Presence/absence analyses assumed roughly uniform sequencing depth across donors, which may not hold.

The PCR contained 60 Vbeta and 13 Jbeta primers. Profiled with immunoSEQ multiplex PCR; TCRdb holds only in-frame clones, not every one. The data show about 200,000 clones, around four fifths seen once. This CDR3 contains 12 residues. The germline V gene encodes CDR1 GTSNPN and CDR2 SVGIG (reference sequence). Sequences were obtained from PBMCs. The clonotype was recovered from a man between 35 and 55 years old in good health and CMV-seropositive. The gene calls are TRBV30 and TRBJ2-5, with D unclear. The J call is doubtful: the DNA matches TRBJ2-7 better. CDR3 region: CAWSAGGYEQYF. CDR3 nucleotide sequence: TGTGCCTGGAGTGCTGGCGGTTACGAGCAGTACTTC.